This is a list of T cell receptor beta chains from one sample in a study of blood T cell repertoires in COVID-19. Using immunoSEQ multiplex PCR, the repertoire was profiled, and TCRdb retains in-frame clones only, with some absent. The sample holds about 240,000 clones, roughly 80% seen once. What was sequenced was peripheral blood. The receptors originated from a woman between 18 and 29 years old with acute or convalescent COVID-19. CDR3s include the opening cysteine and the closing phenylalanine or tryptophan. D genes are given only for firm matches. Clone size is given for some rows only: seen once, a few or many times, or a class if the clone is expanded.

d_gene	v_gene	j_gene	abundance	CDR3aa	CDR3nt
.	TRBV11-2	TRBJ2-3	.	CASSFLVTDTQYF	TGTGCCAGCAGCTTCCTAGTCACAGATACGCAGTATTTT
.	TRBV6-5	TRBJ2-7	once	CASRTESSYEQYF	TGTGCCAGCAGAACGGAGAGCTCCTACGAGCAGTACTTC
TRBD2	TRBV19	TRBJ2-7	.	CASSAASSGLYEQYF	TGTGCCAGTAGTGCCGCGTCTAGCGGATTATACGAGCAGTACTTC
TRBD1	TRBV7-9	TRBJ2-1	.	CASSLGRGTGVYNEQFF	TGTGCCAGCAGCTTAGGGAGGGGGACAGGGGTTTACAATGAGCAGTTCTTC
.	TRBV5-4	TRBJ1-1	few	CASSFVRNTEAFF	TGTGCCAGCAGCTTCGTTAGGAACACTGAAGCTTTCTTT
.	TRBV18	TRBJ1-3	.	CASSPRALAGNTIYF	TGTGCCAGCTCACCCAGGGCTTTGGCAGGAAACACCATATATTTT
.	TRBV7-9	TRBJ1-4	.	CASSFGLIVEKLFF	TGTGCCAGCAGCTTTGGTCTTATAGTGGAAAAACTGTTTTTT
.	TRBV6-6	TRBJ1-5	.	CATRSGDAQPQHF	TGTGCCACCAGATCAGGGGATGCTCAGCCCCAGCATTTT
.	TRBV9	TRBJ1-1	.	CASSNRNTEAFF	TGTGCCAGCAGCAATCGGAACACTGAAGCTTTCTTT
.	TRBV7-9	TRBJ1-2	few	CASSLNPGDGYTF	TGTGCCAGCAGCTTAAACCCGGGAGATGGCTACACCTTC
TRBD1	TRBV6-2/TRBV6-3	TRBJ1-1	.	CASSPGQREAFF	TGTGCCAGCAGTCCGGGACAGCGTGAAGCTTTCTTT
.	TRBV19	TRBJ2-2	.	CASSMIKGQVTGELFF	TGTGCCAGTAGTATGATTAAGGGGCAGGTCACCGGGGAGCTGTTTTTT
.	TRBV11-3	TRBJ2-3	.	CASSFRGQSTDTQYF	TGTGCCAGCAGCTTTCGGGGACAAAGCACAGATACGCAGTATTTT
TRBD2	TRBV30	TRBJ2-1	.	CAWSGGIAGAGNEQFF	TGTGCCTGGAGCGGGGGGATAGCGGGAGCGGGCAATGAGCAGTTCTTC
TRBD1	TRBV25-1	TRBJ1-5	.	CASSGQGEGNQPQHF	TGTGCCAGCAGCGGACAGGGGGAAGGCAATCAGCCCCAGCATTTT
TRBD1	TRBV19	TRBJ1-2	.	CAGGQGTYGYTF	TGTGCCGGGGGACAGGGGACGTATGGCTACACCTTC
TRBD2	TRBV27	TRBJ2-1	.	CASSLLGGTHNEQFF	TGTGCCAGCAGTTTATTGGGGGGGACCCACAATGAGCAGTTCTTC
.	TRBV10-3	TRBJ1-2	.	CAISEGHIYGYTF	TGTGCCATCAGTGAGGGACATATCTATGGCTACACCTTC
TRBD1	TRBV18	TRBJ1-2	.	CASSPGTGQGRGGYTF	TGTGCCAGCTCACCCGGGACAGGGCAAGGAAGAGGTGGCTACACCTTC
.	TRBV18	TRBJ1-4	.	CASSLNQGATNEKLFF	TGTGCCAGCTCCCTAAACCAAGGGGCAACTAATGAAAAACTGTTTTTT
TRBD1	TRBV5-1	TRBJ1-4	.	CASSPGTGWVEKLFF	TGCGCCAGCAGCCCAGGGACAGGGTGGGTTGAAAAACTGTTTTTT
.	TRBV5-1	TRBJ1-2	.	CASSLSHPPGDYGYTF	TGCGCCAGCAGCTTGTCCCACCCCCCAGGGGACTATGGCTACACCTTC
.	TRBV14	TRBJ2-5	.	CASSPSFRETQYF	TGTGCCAGCAGCCCTAGCTTTCGGGAGACCCAGTACTTC